This T cell receptor (beta chain) comes out of a study of shared clonotypes between healthy human individuals. The CDR3 runs 15 residues. V was cut by 0 bases and J by 7 bases, with 17 bases left in between. CDR1 and CDR2 from the germline V gene are SGHNT and YYREEE (reference sequence). Concerning this clone: Its antigen is not known.

Study-wide results and limits: Richness estimates generally favored naive over memory subsets. Having only a few donors restricted how much genetic and exposure-history diversity was captured.

Donors were Caucasian adults residing in Nashville, Tennessee, USA. Data came from immunoSEQ multiplex PCR; TCRdb stores just in-frame clones and leaves some out. Found here are 2 million to 2.5 million clones, 95% of them singletons; the top ten hold more than 0.1%. The clonotype comes from a young man in good health. Material: naive CD4+ T cells sorted from blood. Regarding subset: CD45RA+ positively selected. The chain joins TRBV5-4 to TRBJ2-7; maybe TRBD1 (5 bases). The CDR3 spells CASSLGRQGMREQYF. CDR3 DNA sequence: TGTGCCAGCAGCTTGGGGCGTCAGGGAATGAGGGAGCAGTACTTC.